This TCR beta chain appears in the sequencing data of a study of Ad26.COV2.S vaccination and SARS-CoV-2 variants. The assay was immunoSEQ multiplex PCR, and TCRdb's table has in-frame clones only and misses some. Among hundreds of thousands of clones, 89% were seen once, and the ten largest hold over 1.3%. Treatment noted: roughly 20 received Ad26.COV2.S at low or high dose, single or two shots; five or six received placebo; per-sample allocation not given. Samples were taken on day 63 after the first vaccine or placebo injection. V dropped 0 bases and J dropped 7 bases, with 10 bases sitting between them. CDR1 is PRHDT, CDR2 FYEKMQ, per germline (reference sequence). The CDR3 is 13 amino acids.

The V and J genes are TRBV13 and TRBJ2-7; D gene unclear. Sequences were derived from peripheral blood, sampled in a trial of Ad26.COV2.S vaccine versus placebo. This clonotype was obtained from a person aged 18-65 years who received the Ad26.COV2.S COVID-19 vaccine or a placebo. CDR3 DNA: TGTGCCAGCAGCTTAGGAAGCGCTGGGGAGCAGTACTTC. Protein: CASSLGSAGEQYF.